The next 16 T cell receptor beta chains were all read from a single sample in a study of cytomegalovirus exposure and HLA in healthy donors. 60 Vbeta and 13 Jbeta primers were used in PCR. Using immunoSEQ multiplex PCR, the repertoire was profiled, and TCRdb retains in-frame clones only, with some absent. This table lists 95,000 to 150,000 clones. Sequencing was performed on PBMCs. Receptors were obtained from a man aged 18 to 30 in good health and CMV-seronegative.

In regard to this clone: One end of the junction does not line up with germline, which may come from a read error. Other DNA sequences of this sample code for an identical CDR3. V usage is TRBV9 and J usage is TRBJ2-3; TRBD1 might be the D (6 bases). The CDR3 is 16 amino acids. Germline values: CDR1 SGDLS, CDR2 YYNGEE. The CDR3 region is CASSPKRGSGTDTQYF. CDR3 bases: TGTGCCAGCAGCCCGAAAAGGGGGAGCGGCACAGATACGCAGTACTTT.

This rearrangement joins TRBV13 to TRBJ1-1; 8 nucleotides match TRBD1. CDR1 and CDR2 (germline): PRHDT, FYEKMQ (reference sequence). This CDR3 comprises 15 residues. Unmatched junction bases numbered 8, after V lost 5 bases and J lost 3 bases. This CDR3 reads CASSDKPGGHTEAFF. As DNA, the CDR3 is TGTGCCAGCAGCGACAAGCCAGGGGGCCACACTGAAGCTTTCTTT.

The V and J genes are TRBV9 and TRBJ2-7; 7 bases are a match to TRBD1. Germline trimming cut 2 bases from V and 7 bases from J; bases unmatched to any gene: 9. The CDR3 spans 14 residues. Germline V gene data show CDR1 as SGDLS and CDR2 as YYNGEE. The CDR3 DNA sequence: TGTGCCAGCAGCGTGAGACAGGGACCTGGGGAGCAGTACTTC. Protein: CASSVRQGPGEQYF. The full variable domain, rest sourced from reference TRBV9 and TRBJ2-7, is DSGVTQTPKHLITATGQRVTLRCSPRSGDLSVYWYQQSLDQGLQFLIQYYNGEERAKGNILERFSAQQFPDLHSELNLSSLELGDSALYFCASSVRQGPGEQYFGPGTRLTVT.

J is TRBJ2-7 and V is TRBV7-2, with 7 bases aligning to TRBD2. The ends lost 1 base at V and 5 bases at J; junction bases unmatched: 8. The CDR3 is 15 amino acids. The germline V gene encodes CDR1 SGHTA and CDR2 FQGNSA. CDR3 loop: CASSLGGGTPNEQYF. CDR3 nucleotides: TGTGCCAGCAGCTTAGGGGGAGGGACCCCTAACGAGCAGTACTTC.

The chain has TRBV5-1 and TRBJ1-2; TRBD1 matches at 7 bases. Looked up from germline, CDR1 is SGHRS and CDR2 is YFSETQ. The CDR3 is 14 amino acids. The ends lost 4 bases at V and 1 base at J; junction bases unmatched: 4. CDR3 nucleotides: TGCGCCAGCAGCACCCGACAGGGTAACTATGGCTACACCTTC. Amino acids: CASSTRQGNYGYTF.

The genes are TRBV7-2 and TRBJ2-7; D possibly corresponds to TRBD1 (7 bases). CDR1 is SGHTA and CDR2 is FQGNSA in the germline V gene. The CDR3 extends over 15 amino acids. Trimming pared 5 bases from V and 3 bases from J, leaving 17 bases between. DNA of the CDR3: TGTGCCAGCAGCCCCAGGGGGGACACCTACTACGAGCAGTACTTC. Protein product: CASSPRGDTYYEQYF.

This sequence joins TRBV5-1 and TRBJ2-3; 7 bases map to TRBD2. Germline V lookup: CDR1 SGHRS, CDR2 YFSETQ. The V segment lost 2 bases and the J segment 9 bases; nucleotides outside the gene matches: 15. CDR3 length: 16 residues. CDR3 nucleotides: TGCGCCAGCAGCTTAAGGCTAGCGGTCGTTGGGGGGACGCAGTATTTT. Its translation: CASSLRLAVVGGTQYF.

The genes are TRBV28 and TRBJ1-2; TRBD1 agrees at 9 bases. Trimming took 5 bases from V and 4 from J; bases not matched to a gene: 5. The CDR3 runs 14 residues. Germline V gene lookup returns CDR1 MDHEN and CDR2 SYDVKM. The CDR3 loop reads CASSTTGGPYGYTF. The CDR3 bases are TGTGCCAGCAGTACGACAGGGGGACCCTATGGCTACACCTTC.

This chain joins TRBV27 and TRBJ1-2; tentative D call: TRBD1 (5 bases). The CDR3 totals 18 residues. CDR1 is MNHEY and CDR2 is SMNVEV in the germline V gene (reference sequence). V lost 9 bases, J lost 1 base, and 27 bases lay in between. CDR3: CARPGNRNIPGSNYGYTF. The CDR3 coding sequence is TGTGCCAGACCCGGGAACAGGAACATACCCGGGAGTAACTATGGCTACACCTTC.

V is TRBV9 and J is TRBJ2-7; possible D gene TRBD2, 6 bases. Germline V gene data show CDR1 as SGDLS and CDR2 as YYNGEE. The CDR3 extends over 13 amino acids. V shed 4 bases and J shed 6 bases, with 14 bases lying between them. The CDR3 DNA follows: TGTGCCAGCAGCCCTAGACTAGATCGCGAGCAGTACTTC. It specifies CASSPRLDREQYF.

The rearrangement links TRBV6-6 to TRBJ1-1; D is ambiguous. The germline V gene has CDR1 MNHNY and CDR2 SVGAGI (reference sequence). V shed 6 bases and J shed 1 base, with 6 bases lying between them. The CDR3 has 12 residues. Written as DNA, the CDR3 is TGTGCCAGCAGGAATAGGAACACTGAAGCTTTCTTT. Protein: CASRNRNTEAFF.

V is TRBV5-4 and J is TRBJ2-7; the D is unclear. This CDR3 region has 12 residues. V was clipped by 3 bases and J by 2 bases, with 6 bases between them. CDR1 SGHNT and CDR2 YYREEE come from the germline V gene (reference sequence). The CDR3 reads CASSSGPYEQYF. In DNA, the CDR3 is TGTGCCAGCAGCTCCGGTCCCTACGAGCAGTACTTC.

The genes are TRBV5-6 and TRBJ1-2; no reliable D call. The V end was cut by 3 bases, the J end by 4 bases, with 7 bases between. This CDR3 is 12 amino acids long. Germline V CDR1 and CDR2: SGHDT, YYEEEE. The CDR3 sequence: CASSWPAYGYTF. The CDR3 DNA sequence: TGTGCCAGCAGCTGGCCCGCCTATGGCTACACCTTC.

V gene TRBV13 combines with J gene TRBJ2-3, with D perhaps TRBD1 (5 bases). Germline CDR1 PRHDT, CDR2 FYEKMQ (reference sequence). The length of the CDR3 is 15 residues. Trimming left V 0 bases short and J 3 bases short, with 10 bases between. In nucleotides, the CDR3 is TGTGCCAGCAGCTTAGGGACAGCCATAACAGATACGCAGTATTTT. Its translation is CASSLGTAITDTQYF. Full variable domain (outside the CDR3, taken from reference TRBV13 and TRBJ2-3): AAGVIQSPRHLIKEKRETATLKCYPIPRHDTVYWYQQGPGQDPQFLISFYEKMQSDKGSIPDRFSAQQFSDYHSELNMSSLELGDSALYFCASSLGTAITDTQYFGPGTRLTVL.

The V gene is TRBV9, the J gene TRBJ2-7, with TRBD1 matching 12 bases. From germline, CDR1 is SGDLS and CDR2 YYNGEE. The CDR3 runs 14 residues. With V trimmed by 4 bases and J by 5 bases, 4 bases remained unmatched. The CDR3 DNA is TGTGCCAGCAGCTTAGGGACAGGGGGCCACGAGCAGTACTTC. Translated: CASSLGTGGHEQYF.

This sequence joins TRBV30 and TRBJ1-2; possibly TRBD1 for D (6 bases). The CDR3 has 13 residues. Trimming pared 0 bases from V and 4 bases from J, leaving 9 bases between. Looked up from germline, CDR1 is GTSNPN and CDR2 is SVGIG (reference sequence). In DNA form, the CDR3 reads TGTGCCTGGAGTGTAGGACAGACCTATGGCTACACCTTC. This encodes CAWSVGQTYGYTF.